One and the same sample provided the 25 T cell receptor beta chains below, sequenced in a study of blood T cell repertoires in COVID-19 (dated by TCRdb to about 2020). Preparation of the library involved the immunoSEQ multiplex PCR assay. This is the immuneACCESS table as TCRdb keeps it, with only in-frame sequences that have V and J called. A part of the clones is gone; compared with another copy, unresolved V genes explain less than half, and the rest is unexplained. Counted in this sample were roughly 330,000 clones; around 87% of them appeared once. 5.3% of the sample goes to the ten largest clones. The sequenced sample was PBMCs or T cells enriched from blood (not recorded which). Source of these receptors: a woman in her 30s who had recovered from COVID-19.

The chain combines TRBV19 with TRBJ1-1; TRBD1 might be the D (5 bases). V was trimmed by 4 bases and J by 5 bases, leaving 11 bases between them. Germline CDR1 and CDR2: LNHDA and SQIVND (reference sequence). The CDR3 extends over 13 amino acids. CDR3 region: CASSTQGYTEAFF. The CDR3 region has the DNA TGTGCCAGTAGTACCCAGGGATATACTGAAGCTTTCTTT.

The chain uses TRBV20-1 and TRBJ1-2; unclear D gene. V was trimmed by 6 bases and J by 6 bases, leaving 5 bases between them. Germline CDR1 DFQATT, CDR2 SNEGSKA (reference sequence). The CDR3 extends over 9 amino acids. The CDR3 region is CSARDGYTF. The CDR3 DNA is TGCAGTGCGCGCGATGGCTACACCTTC.

The rearrangement joins TRBV5-1 to TRBJ2-7; 7 bases map to TRBD1. CDR3 length equals 14 residues. Germline CDR1 is SGHRS and CDR2 is YFSETQ. The trim removed 3 bases at V and 7 bases at J, leaving 10 bases unmatched. Here the CDR3 DNA reads TGCGCCAGCAGCTCCCGAGGGGGCTTTGAGGAGCAGTACTTC. Residues: CASSSRGGFEEQYF. The whole variable domain, filled in from reference TRBV5-1 and TRBJ2-7, reads KAGVTQTPRYLIKTRGQQVTLSCSPISGHRSVSWYQQTPGQGLQFLFEYFSETQRNKGNFPGRFSGRQFSNSRSEMNVSTLELGDSALYLCASSSRGGFEEQYFGPGTRLTVT.

This clone is a singleton in its sample. This chain links TRBV27 with TRBJ1-2; TRBD1 might be the D (5 bases). Germline V gene sequence: CDR1 MNHEY, CDR2 SMNVEV (reference sequence). The CDR3 runs 16 residues. Trimming took 7 bases from V and 8 from J, leaving 26 bases between them. CDR3 in amino acids: CASTQPRAGLLSGYTF. Here the CDR3 DNA reads TGTGCCAGCACTCAACCCCGGGCGGGACTCTTGAGCGGCTACACCTTC.

Worth noting for this clone: This sample includes further DNA sequences coding for the same CDR3. The V call is TRBV6-1, the J call TRBJ1-2; 10 bases agree with TRBD1. This CDR3 spans 13 amino acids. With V trimmed by 3 bases and J by 9 bases, 4 bases remained unmatched. Germline CDR1 reads MNHNS; CDR2 reads SASEGT. The chain's CDR3 is CASSDRDRGSYTF. The CDR3 DNA is TGTGCCAGCAGTGACCGGGACAGGGGCAGCTACACCTTC.

The chain links TRBV7-2 to TRBJ2-2; TRBD1 matches 7 bases. Germline CDR1 and CDR2: SGHTA and FQGNSA. V lost 8 bases and J lost 5; bases outside the gene matches: 8. The length of the CDR3 is 14 residues. CDR3 in DNA: TGTGCCAGCTTCGTGGCAGGGGGAACCGGGGAGCTGTTTTTT. This codes for CASFVAGGTGELFF.

This clone occurred once. The chain is built from TRBV21-1 and TRBJ1-2; the listed D gene, TRBD1, was not tested against the DNA. TRBV21-1 is designated a pseudogene. CDR3 length: 17 residues. CDR3 nucleotide sequence: TGTGCCAGCAGCCCCTCCGGGACAGGGGCGGGTCACTATGGCTACACCTTC. Its translation is CASSPSGTGAGHYGYTF.

V usage is TRBV5-1 and J usage is TRBJ2-7; 10 positions match TRBD2. This CDR3 is built from 14 residues. J lost 3 bases, V lost 3 bases, and 3 bases had no gene match. Germline CDR1 reads SGHRS; CDR2 reads YFSETQ. The CDR3: CASSWGLASYEQYF. CDR3 bases: TGCGCCAGCAGCTGGGGACTAGCGAGCTACGAGCAGTACTTC.

CDR3 residues: CATSGSPERNSPLHF. The CDR3, as DNA: TGTGCCACCAGTGGGTCCCCGGAGCGAAATTCACCCCTCCACTTT. The chain uses TRBV24-1 and TRBJ1-6; the D is unclear. CDR3 length: 15 residues. Germline lookup yields CDR1 KGHDR and CDR2 SFDVKD. V was pared by 5 bases and J by 7 bases, with 14 bases between.

The chain couples TRBV11-2 to TRBJ1-1; possible D gene TRBD1, 5 bases. The CDR3 runs 15 residues. Germline CDR1 is SGHAT and CDR2 is FQNNGV. V gave up 8 bases and J gave up 0 bases, with 16 bases separating them. CDR3 sequence reads: CASYWGGNMNTEAFF. The CDR3 DNA reads as TGTGCCAGCTACTGGGGGGGGAACATGAACACTGAAGCTTTCTTT.

This clone has only a few counts. V gene TRBV18 combines with J gene TRBJ2-1; no definite D call. Deletions cut 3 bases from V and 7 bases from J, with 13 bases between. The CDR3 length is 14 residues. CDR1 and CDR2 (germline): KGHSH, LQKENI. Here the CDR3 reads CASSPLERLNEQFF. The CDR3 DNA sequence: TGTGCCAGCTCACCTCTAGAGAGGTTGAATGAGCAGTTCTTC.

The table lists this clone with a few counts. The chain uses TRBV5-8 and TRBJ2-7, with TRBD1 identical over 8 bases. V lost 1 base to trimming and J lost 6 bases; unmatched junction nucleotides: 9. The V gene's germline CDR1 is SGHTS and CDR2 YDEGEE. This CDR3 contains 15 residues. Here the CDR3 reads CASSLPGTGPLEQYF. In DNA, the CDR3 is TGTGCCAGCAGCTTGCCCGGGACAGGCCCCCTCGAGCAGTACTTC.

This clone was detected only once. J is TRBJ2-4 and V is TRBV6-5, with unresolved D. CDR1 and CDR2 (germline): MNHEY, SVGAGI. The CDR3 is 13 residues long. Trimming took 9 bases from V and 0 from J, leaving 9 bases between them. CDR3 amino acids: CASFSEAKNIQYF. The CDR3 coding sequence is TGTGCCAGTTTTTCAGAAGCCAAAAACATTCAGTACTTC.

V gene TRBV28 combines with J gene TRBJ2-1; tentatively, D is TRBD1 (5 bases). The CDR3 is 16 residues long. The germline V gene encodes CDR1 MDHEN and CDR2 SYDVKM. V was pared by 3 bases and J by 5 bases, with 17 bases between. The CDR3 region is CASSFRRVTANNEQFF. The CDR3 bases are TGTGCCAGCAGTTTCAGGAGAGTGACAGCCAACAATGAGCAGTTCTTC. Drawing the rest from reference TRBV28 and TRBJ2-1, the complete variable domain is DVKVTQSSRYLVKRTGEKVFLECVQDMDHENMFWYRQDPGLGLRLIYFSYDVKMKEKGDIPEGYSVSREKKERFSLILESASTNQTSMYLCASSFRRVTANNEQFFGPGTRLTVL.

Concerning this clone: The junction shows a germline mismatch at one end, possibly a read error. The V call is TRBV7-8, the J call TRBJ2-5, with unresolved D. The CDR3 totals 12 residues. Germline CDR1 reads SGHVS; CDR2 reads FQNEAQ. The CDR3 DNA sequence: TGTGCCAGCAGCTTAGTTGGAGATCGTCTACACTTC. Protein sequence: CASSLVGDRLHF.

This chain connects TRBV6-6 to TRBJ1-2; the D gene is possibly TRBD1 (5 bases). CDR1 is MNHNY and CDR2 is SVGAGI in the germline V gene (reference sequence). The CDR3 has 15 residues. Trimming took 1 base from V and 4 from J, leaving 13 bases between them. Written as DNA, the CDR3 is TGTGCCAGCAGTTACTGGGGGGAGAAGTCCTATGGCTACACCTTC. Its translation is CASSYWGEKSYGYTF.

The gene calls are TRBV5-5 and TRBJ1-1; a possible D gene is TRBD1 (5 bases). The ends were cut back, 6 bases at V and 0 bases at J, with 12 bases in the middle. Germline assignment: CDR1 SGHKS and CDR2 YYEKEE (reference sequence). The CDR3 runs to 14 residues. The CDR3 reads CASTQSGMNTEAFF. Written as DNA, the CDR3 is TGTGCCAGCACGCAGTCAGGGATGAACACTGAAGCTTTCTTT.

The CDR3 DNA follows: TGTGCCAGCAGCCAAAGACTGGTCTATGAGCAGTTCTTC. This translates into CASSQRLVYEQFF. The chain employs TRBV3-1 (or the pseudogene TRBV3-2) and TRBJ2-1; D is ambiguous. V was trimmed by 2 bases and J by 8 bases, leaving 10 bases between them. There are 13 residues in the CDR3. CDR1 is LGHDT, CDR2 YNNKEL, per germline (reference sequence).

The CDR3 protein is CASSSPLRQGAVGNTIYF. CDR3 nucleotide sequence: TGTGCCAGCAGCTCTCCTCTCCGACAGGGGGCTGTTGGAAACACCATATATTTT. V is TRBV7-9 and J is TRBJ1-3, with TRBD1 identical over 10 bases. The CDR3 runs to 18 residues. From germline, CDR1 is SEHNR and CDR2 FQNEAQ (reference sequence). Unmatched junction bases numbered 12, after V lost 4 bases and J lost 3 bases.

The V gene is TRBV20-1, the J gene TRBJ2-7, with 9 bases aligning to TRBD2. V lost 3 bases and J lost 6; bases outside the gene matches: 3. Germline CDR1 DFQATT, CDR2 SNEGSKA (reference sequence). The CDR3 extends over 12 amino acids. The CDR3 spells CSASGLALEQYF. Written as DNA, the CDR3 is TGCAGTGCTAGTGGACTAGCGCTCGAGCAGTACTTC.

The chain is built from TRBV9 and TRBJ2-1; 8 positions match TRBD2. This CDR3 is built from 15 residues. V was clipped by 0 bases and J by 7 bases; unmatched bases: 6. Looked up from germline, CDR1 is SGDLS and CDR2 is YYNGEE. CDR3: CASSVEAGGGNEQFF. DNA for the CDR3: TGTGCCAGCAGCGTAGAGGCGGGAGGCGGGAATGAGCAGTTCTTC.

As DNA, the CDR3 is TGTGCCAGTAGTATCCTAGGGACAGTCCAAGAGACCCAGTACTTC. Its protein is CASSILGTVQETQYF. V gene TRBV19 combines with J gene TRBJ2-5, with 7 bases fitting TRBD1. Germline V gene sequence: CDR1 LNHDA, CDR2 SQIVND (reference sequence). This CDR3 is 15 amino acids long. Trimming removed 3 bases from V and 1 base from J; junction bases left unmatched: 5. Together with reference TRBV19 and TRBJ2-5, the CDR3 gives the full variable domain: DGGITQSPKYLFRKEGQNVTLSCEQNLNHDAMYWYRQDPGQGLRLIYYSQIVNDFQKGDIAEGYSVSREKKESFPLTVTSAQKNPTAFYLCASSILGTVQETQYFGPGTRLLVL.

This rearrangement joins TRBV28 to TRBJ1-5; D perhaps matches TRBD1 (6 bases). Per the germline V gene, CDR1 is MDHEN and CDR2 is SYDVKM. This CDR3 has 14 residues. V was shortened by 5 bases and J by 4 bases, with 12 bases between the two germline ends. The CDR3 region is CASSGTGFNQPQHF. In nucleotides, the CDR3 is TGTGCCAGCAGTGGAACAGGGTTTAATCAGCCCCAGCATTTT.

This clone occurred a few times. This sequence joins TRBV11-2 and TRBJ1-6; perhaps TRBD1 as D (5 bases). This CDR3 is built from 15 residues. CDR1 SGHAT and CDR2 FQNNGV come from the germline V gene. Trimming cost V 2 bases and J 9 bases, with 14 bases left between them. CDR3 amino acids: CASSLLGGKSSPLHF. CDR3 in DNA: TGTGCCAGCAGCTTACTGGGGGGGAAATCTTCACCCCTCCACTTT.

The gene calls are TRBV7-2 and TRBJ2-3, with D possibly TRBD2 on 6 matching bases. Trimming removed 4 bases from V and 2 bases from J, with 10 bases in between. CDR1 is SGHTA, CDR2 FQGNSA, per germline. This CDR3 region has 14 residues. The CDR3 DNA sequence: TGTGCCAGCAGCTCGGGACTGATCACAGATACGCAGTATTTT. Amino acids: CASSSGLITDTQYF. The full variable domain, completed using reference TRBV7-2 and TRBJ2-3, is GAGVSQSPSNKVTEKGKDVELRCDPISGHTALYWYRQSLGQGLEFLIYFQGNSAPDKSGLPSDRFSAERTGGSVSTLTIQRTQQEDSAVYLCASSSGLITDTQYFGPGTRLTVL.